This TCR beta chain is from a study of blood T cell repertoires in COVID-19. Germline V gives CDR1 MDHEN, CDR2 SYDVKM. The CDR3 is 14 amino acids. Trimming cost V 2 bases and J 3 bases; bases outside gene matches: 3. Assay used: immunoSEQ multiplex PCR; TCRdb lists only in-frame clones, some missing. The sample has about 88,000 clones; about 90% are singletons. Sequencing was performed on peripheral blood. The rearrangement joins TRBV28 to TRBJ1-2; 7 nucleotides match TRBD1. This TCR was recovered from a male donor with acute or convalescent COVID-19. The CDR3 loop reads CASSLGDRDYGYTF. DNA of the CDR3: TGTGCCAGCAGTTTAGGTGACAGGGACTATGGCTACACCTTC.